This T cell receptor beta chain was documented in a study of CXCR3-negative and CXCR3-positive naive CD8 T cells. General observations from the study: CXCR3-positive naive cells had TRB CDR3s that were more hydrophobic than CXCR3-negative naive cells had.

CDR1 is LNHNV and CDR2 is YYDKDF in the germline V gene (reference sequence). This CDR3 is built from 13 residues. As for this clonotype: Its antigen is not identified.

5' RACE that incorporated UMI labels was used to prepare the TRB cDNA libraries. Following a re-call of the 5' RACE reads, TCRdb has one entry per CDR3 protein and lacks DNA. This sample's table has some 150,000 distinct CDR3 sequences. V gene TRBV15 combines with J gene TRBJ2-1. The clonotype originates from a human donor in good health. Some clones in this sample may be carry-over from other donors' samples. Source material: naive CXCR3+ CD8+ T cells from blood. Subset meaning: CD45RO-CCR7+CD27+CD95- naive CD8+ T cells expressing CXCR3 (TNR3+). The CDR3 here is CATSRDPGDEQFF.